Reported below is one T cell receptor beta chain. As yet, its antigen is unknown. Germline and junction disagree at one end, which may indicate a read error. This sample was included in a study of identical twins. Points from the study as a whole: Researchers reported excess low generation probability among twin-shared out-of-frame alpha sequences.

MiXCR was run by TCRdb on the 5' RACE reads, yielding one entry per CDR3 protein. The data hold 210,000 or so distinct CDR3 sequences, with approximately 16% observed a single time. This CDR3 contains 16 residues. CDR1 SGHRS and CDR2 YFSETQ come from the germline V gene. The same data also contributed to another study, on T cells expressing NK-cell markers.

This receptor was identified in a woman in her late teens or twenties in good health. What was sequenced was CD8+ T cells sorted from blood. The chain uses TRBV5-1 and TRBJ2-7; D might be TRBD1 or TRBD2, each matching 5 bases. CDR3 in amino acids: CASSARDLPSSYKQYF. CDR3 nucleotide sequence: TGCGCCAGCAGCGCAAGGGACCTCCCCTCCTCCTACAAGCAGTACTTC.